Each of the 19 T cell receptor beta chains below was sequenced from the same sample in a study of cytomegalovirus exposure and HLA in healthy donors. 60 Vbeta and 13 Jbeta primers were used in PCR. The table came from immunoSEQ multiplex PCR; TCRdb's copy has only in-frame clones and leaves some out. The sample yields 150,000 to 200,000 clones, roughly three quarters seen once. Source material: PBMCs. The source is a woman between 50 and 59 years old in good health and CMV-seronegative.

Comment on this clone: A junction boundary mismatches the germline segment, possibly from a read error. CDR3 protein: CVSTQGRNSPLHF. The CDR3 nucleotides read TGTGTCAGCACACAGGGAAGAAATTCACCCCTCCACTTT. The chain joins TRBV2 to TRBJ1-6; D perhaps matches TRBD1 (6 bases). CDR3 size: 13 residues. CDR1 is SNHLY and CDR2 is FYNNEI in the germline V gene.

The chain recombines TRBV4-3 with TRBJ2-3; 8 positions agree with TRBD1. V was clipped by 1 base and J by 4 bases; unmatched bases: 16. The CDR3 covers 19 residues. Looked up from germline, CDR1 is LGHNA and CDR2 is YSLEER. CDR3 loop: CASSQGGVGGTGGADTQYF. In DNA, the CDR3 is TGCGCCAGCAGCCAAGGCGGCGTCGGAGGGACAGGAGGAGCAGATACGCAGTATTTT.

This clone was detected a few times. The CDR3 region is CAISEVGATYEQYF. The CDR3 DNA follows: TGTGCCATCAGTGAGGTAGGAGCAACCTACGAGCAGTACTTC. The chain employs TRBV10-3 and TRBJ2-7; the D is unclear. The CDR3 is made up of 14 amino acids. V dropped 2 bases and J dropped 2 bases, with 10 bases sitting between them. CDR1 is ENHRY and CDR2 is SYGVKD in the germline V gene.

V gene TRBV9 combines with J gene TRBJ1-4; 9 positions agree with TRBD1. Germline V lookup: CDR1 SGDLS, CDR2 YYNGEE. V shed 2 bases and J 7 bases; nucleotides not matched to a gene: 3. The CDR3 runs to 14 residues. The chain's CDR3 is CASSVDRGPEKLFF. CDR3 in DNA: TGTGCCAGCAGCGTGGACAGGGGCCCTGAAAAACTGTTTTTT.

V usage is TRBV9 and J usage is TRBJ1-2; 8 bases map to TRBD1. The germline gives CDR1 SGDLS, CDR2 YYNGEE. The CDR3 consists of 16 residues. The V and J ends lost 4 bases and 2 bases, in that order; junction bases with no gene match: 10. The CDR3 sequence: CASSSGRGPQNYGYTF. The DNA of the CDR3 is TGTGCCAGCAGCTCGGGCAGGGGGCCCCAAAACTATGGCTACACCTTC.

The chain is built from TRBV10-3 and TRBJ1-6; 8 bases map to TRBD1. Germline V gene lookup returns CDR1 ENHRY and CDR2 SYGVKD. The CDR3 length is 18 residues. J gave up 1 base and V 3 bases, and 8 bases lay outside the gene matches. The CDR3 is CAISDPDRGSSYNSPLHF. Written as DNA, the CDR3 is TGTGCCATCAGTGACCCAGACAGGGGATCGTCCTATAATTCACCCCTCCACTTT.

V and J are TRBV28 and TRBJ1-2, with a possible D match to TRBD1 (5 bases). Per germline, CDR1 MDHEN and CDR2 SYDVKM. The CDR3 loop spans 17 amino acids. Trimming cost V 0 bases and J 3 bases, with 17 bases left between them. The CDR3 here is CASSLWGRVGHDYGYTF. The CDR3, as DNA: TGTGCCAGCAGTTTATGGGGCCGGGTGGGGCACGACTATGGCTACACCTTC.

This chain joins TRBV11-2 and TRBJ2-5; 8 bases are a match to TRBD2. V was pared by 5 bases and J by 5 bases, with 10 bases of the junction left unmatched. Germline V gives CDR1 SGHAT, CDR2 FQNNGV. CDR3 size: 15 residues. The CDR3 loop is CASSILAAVIETQYF. The CDR3 nucleotides are TGTGCCAGCAGCATACTAGCGGCGGTGATCGAGACCCAGTACTTC.

The table lists this clone with a count of one. J is TRBJ1-2 and V is TRBV6-5; 9 positions agree with TRBD1. Germline values: CDR1 MNHEY, CDR2 SVGAGI. The CDR3 extends over 13 amino acids. With 6 bases clipped from V and 7 bases from J, the junction kept 6 bases outside the gene matches. The chain's CDR3 is CASRGTGTGGYTF. The CDR3 bases are TGTGCCAGCAGGGGGACAGGGACTGGTGGCTACACCTTC.

The V gene is TRBV18, the J gene TRBJ1-5, with a tentative D call TRBD1 (5 bases). CDR3 length: 16 amino acids. V was cut by 4 bases and J by 3 bases, with 16 bases left in between. Germline-derived CDR1 and CDR2 are KGHSH and LQKENI. CDR3: CASSRVGSRDNQPQHF. Here the CDR3 DNA reads TGTGCCAGCTCACGCGTCGGGAGCAGGGACAATCAGCCCCAGCATTTT.

This rearrangement joins TRBV18 to TRBJ1-1; 7 positions agree with TRBD1. V shed 3 bases, J shed 5 bases, and the junction held 12 bases outside the gene matches. This CDR3 spans 16 amino acids. Germline V gene sequence: CDR1 KGHSH, CDR2 LQKENI. CDR3 nucleotides: TGTGCCAGCTCACCGGGAGCTAGGGGGCCATTAACTGAAGCTTTCTTT. It yields the protein CASSPGARGPLTEAFF.

Here the CDR3 reads CASSLAFRVGMNTEAFF. The CDR3 DNA reads as TGCGCCAGCAGCTTGGCGTTCAGGGTGGGAATGAACACTGAAGCTTTCTTT. The chain joins TRBV5-1 to TRBJ1-1; D possibly corresponds to TRBD1 (5 bases). Trimming pared 0 bases from V and 0 bases from J, leaving 15 bases between. Germline V CDR1 and CDR2: SGHRS, YFSETQ. This CDR3 has 17 amino acids.

V and J are TRBV6-5 and TRBJ1-1; D gene unclear. Per the germline V gene, CDR1 is MNHEY and CDR2 is SVGAGI. Trimming took off 6 bases at V and 1 base at J, with 9 bases between the two ends. The CDR3 length is 13 residues. The CDR3 sequence is CASSDTRNTEAFF. The CDR3 DNA sequence: TGTGCCAGCAGCGACACCCGGAACACTGAAGCTTTCTTT.

This clone was observed once. This rearrangement joins TRBV11-2 to TRBJ1-1, with D possibly matching TRBD1 (6 bases). The CDR3 is 14 amino acids. The V gene's germline CDR1 is SGHAT and CDR2 FQNNGV. Trimming stripped 4 bases from V and 5 bases from J, with 14 bases between. The CDR3 DNA is TGTGCCAGCAGCTCGCTACAGGGTGGGACTGAAGCTTTCTTT. It yields the protein CASSSLQGGTEAFF.

The chain has TRBV18 and TRBJ2-7; perhaps TRBD1 as D (6 bases). From germline, CDR1 is KGHSH and CDR2 LQKENI. The CDR3 consists of 17 residues. The V gene lost 6 bases and the J gene lost 1 base, with 22 bases spanning the gap. The CDR3 DNA follows: TGTGCCAGCTCGCACCAACCCCAAGGGGGTTCTTCCTACGAGCAGTACTTC. It yields the protein CASSHQPQGGSSYEQYF.

The genes are TRBV2 and TRBJ1-1, with D possibly being TRBD1 (5 bases). Looked up from germline, CDR1 is SNHLY and CDR2 is FYNNEI. The V end was cut by 9 bases, the J end by 5 bases, with 22 bases between. The CDR3 covers 15 residues. CDR3 sequence: CASPGGNTRRTEAFF. The DNA of the CDR3 is TGTGCCAGTCCGGGGGGGAATACCCGGAGAACTGAAGCTTTCTTT.

V gene TRBV7-2 combines with J gene TRBJ2-5; 7 nucleotides agree with TRBD2. CDR3 length: 15 residues. Trimming at V came to 4 bases and at J to 5 bases, leaving 10 bases not matched to a gene. CDR1 is SGHTA, CDR2 FQGNSA, per germline. CDR3 nucleotides: TGTGCCAGCAGCTCGACAGTCGGGGGGTGGGAGACCCAGTACTTC. The encoded protein is CASSSTVGGWETQYF.

The rearrangement uses TRBV9 and TRBJ2-7; TRBD1 might be the D (5 bases). V was clipped by 0 bases and J by 3 bases, with 7 bases between them. Germline V CDR1 and CDR2: SGDLS, YYNGEE. The CDR3 has 13 residues. In DNA, the CDR3 is TGTGCCAGCAGCGTAGGACAGAACTACGAGCAGTACTTC. The encoded protein is CASSVGQNYEQYF.

CDR3 nucleotide sequence: TGTGCCAGCAGCTTGTTCTTTCTAGCGGCTAGCACAGATACGCAGTATTTT. Amino acid sequence: CASSLFFLAASTDTQYF. The chain has TRBV5-6 and TRBJ2-3; 7 bases line up with TRBD2. There are 17 residues in the CDR3. Germline CDR1 SGHDT, CDR2 YYEEEE. V was clipped by 1 base and J by 0 bases; unmatched bases: 8.